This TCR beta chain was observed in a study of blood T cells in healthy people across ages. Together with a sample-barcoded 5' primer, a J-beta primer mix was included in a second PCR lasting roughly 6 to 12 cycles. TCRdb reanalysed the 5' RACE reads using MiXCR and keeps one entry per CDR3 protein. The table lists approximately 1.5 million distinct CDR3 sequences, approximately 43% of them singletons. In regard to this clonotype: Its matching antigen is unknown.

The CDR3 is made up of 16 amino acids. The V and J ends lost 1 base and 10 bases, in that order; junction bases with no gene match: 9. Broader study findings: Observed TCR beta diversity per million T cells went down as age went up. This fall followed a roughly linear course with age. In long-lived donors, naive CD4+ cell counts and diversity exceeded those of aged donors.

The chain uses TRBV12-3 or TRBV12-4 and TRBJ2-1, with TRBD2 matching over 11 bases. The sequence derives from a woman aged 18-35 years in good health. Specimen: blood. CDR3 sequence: CASSLGLAGGWGEQFF. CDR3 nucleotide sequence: TGTGCCAGCAGTTTAGGCCTAGCGGGGGGATGGGGCGAGCAGTTCTTC.